This TCR beta chain was sequenced in a study of blood T cell repertoires in COVID-19. The CDR3 runs 15 residues. The J segment lost 2 bases and the V segment lost 8 bases, leaving 6 bases of the junction unmatched. The germline V gene encodes CDR1 SGDLS and CDR2 YYNGEE. The repertoire was sequenced with immunoSEQ multiplex PCR; TCRdb's copy has only in-frame clones and lacks some. The data hold some 320,000 clones, with about 85% observed a single time. Sequencing was performed on PBMCs or T cells enriched from blood (not recorded which). This clonotype was sampled from a woman younger than 45 who had been exposed to COVID-19. The rearrangement uses TRBV9 and TRBJ2-1; TRBD1 agrees at 11 bases. CDR3 protein: CARSPGQGAYNEQFF. The CDR3 nucleotides are TGTGCCAGATCCCCGGGACAGGGGGCCTACAATGAGCAGTTCTTC.